These 22 T cell receptor beta chains originate from one sample sequenced in a study of blood T cell repertoires in COVID-19. The data were produced by immunoSEQ multiplex PCR, yet TCRdb's version contains in-frame clones alone and is incomplete. The sample has 300,000 to 450,000 clones; 87% are singletons. The sample comprised peripheral blood. Receptor source: an older woman with COVID-19, enrolled during active disease.

This clone was detected only once. The J gene is TRBJ1-1, the V gene TRBV5-1; D not certain. Germline V gene data show CDR1 as SGHRS and CDR2 as YFSETQ. The CDR3 runs to 14 residues. Trimming left V 2 bases short and J 2 bases short, with 10 bases between. Here the CDR3 reads CASSLSPPNTEAFF. The CDR3 DNA reads TGCGCCAGCAGCTTAAGCCCTCCCAACACTGAAGCTTTCTTT.

This chain connects TRBV3-1 (or the pseudogene TRBV3-2) to TRBJ1-6; 7 bases are shared with TRBD1. Germline CDR1 is LGHDT and CDR2 is YNNKEL (reference sequence). The ends lost 6 bases at V and 9 bases at J; junction bases unmatched: 11. There are 15 residues in the CDR3. The CDR3 protein is CASRTRGGAGSPLHF. CDR3 nucleotide sequence: TGTGCCAGCAGGACAAGAGGGGGCGCCGGTTCACCCCTCCACTTT.

This chain uses TRBV4-2 with TRBJ2-7; D perhaps matches TRBD2 (6 bases). V dropped 4 bases and J dropped 3 bases, with 10 bases sitting between them. The germline V gene encodes CDR1 LGHNA and CDR2 YNFKEQ. The CDR3 runs 13 residues. CDR3: CASSPRGSYEQYF. DNA for the CDR3: TGTGCCAGCAGCCCGCGGGGAAGCTACGAGCAGTACTTC.

This clone was recorded once. The gene calls are TRBV4-1 and TRBJ1-1; TRBD1 agrees at 8 bases. The V and J ends lost 3 bases and 3 bases, in that order; junction bases with no gene match: 6. Germline loops: CDR1 MGHRA, CDR2 YSYEKL. The CDR3 length is 15 residues. CDR3 coding DNA: TGCGCCAGCAGCCACTTACAGGGGGGGGACACTGAAGCTTTCTTT. Amino acid sequence: CASSHLQGGDTEAFF.

The chain uses TRBV28 and TRBJ2-7, with 9 bases identical to TRBD2. Germline values: CDR1 MDHEN, CDR2 SYDVKM. The trim removed 10 bases at V and 5 bases at J, leaving 9 bases unmatched. The CDR3 is 13 residues long. The CDR3 region is CAIAGGAVDEQYF. The CDR3 DNA reads TGTGCCATCGCGGGGGGGGCTGTGGACGAGCAGTACTTC.

This clone was seen only a few times. The DNA of the CDR3 is TGTGCCAGCAGTTACACGGGGGGAATACTACCTACGGAGCAGTACTTC. Protein product: CASSYTGGILPTEQYF. The genes are TRBV25-1 and TRBJ2-7, with 7 bases matching TRBD2. The germline gives CDR1 MGHDK, CDR2 SYGVNS. V trimming: 5 bases; J trimming: 7 bases; junction bases outside the gene matches: 17. This CDR3 comprises 16 residues.

V usage is TRBV28 and J usage is TRBJ2-2, with TRBD1 matching over 10 bases. In germline, CDR1 is MDHEN, CDR2 SYDVKM. The junction had 4 bases not matched to a gene; V was cut back by 6 bases and J by 6 bases. This CDR3 has 14 amino acids. In nucleotides, the CDR3 is TGTGCCAGCAGCCGTGACAGGGGGCCCGGGGAGCTGTTTTTT. Amino acid sequence: CASSRDRGPGELFF.

V and J are TRBV5-1 and TRBJ1-2, with D uncertain. The V end was cut by 4 bases, the J end by 6 bases, with 19 bases between. This CDR3 has 15 residues. Germline V lookup: CDR1 SGHRS, CDR2 YFSETQ. This CDR3 is CASSPQPGKENGYTF. For the CDR3, the DNA is TGCGCCAGCAGCCCCCAACCGGGAAAGGAGAATGGCTACACCTTC.

The gene calls are TRBV28 and TRBJ2-6, with no clear D. Germline V gives CDR1 MDHEN, CDR2 SYDVKM. CDR3 length: 14 amino acids. V was trimmed by 7 bases and J by 4 bases, leaving 11 bases between them. This CDR3 reads CASNLPRGANVLTF. The CDR3 DNA is TGTGCCAGCAATCTTCCCAGGGGGGCCAACGTCCTGACTTTC.

The chain couples TRBV27 to TRBJ2-6; D not resolved. From germline, CDR1 is MNHEY and CDR2 SMNVEV (reference sequence). CDR3 length: 18 amino acids. Trimming removed 1 base at V and 0 bases at J, with 13 bases between. CDR3 protein: CASSLFNSQPSGANVLTF. CDR3 in DNA: TGTGCCAGCAGTTTATTTAACAGTCAACCCTCTGGGGCCAACGTCCTGACTTTC.

The sample holds one count of this clone. The CDR3 region is CSVDSPGGEKLFF. The DNA for the CDR3 is TGCAGCGTGGACAGTCCTGGGGGTGAAAAACTGTTTTTT. The genes are TRBV29-1 and TRBJ1-4; maybe TRBD1 (6 bases). Germline CDR1 is SQVTM and CDR2 is ANQGSEA. With 6 bases removed from V and 7 bases from J, the gap between germline ends came to 15 bases. The CDR3 totals 13 residues.

This sequence joins TRBV5-1 and TRBJ2-5; tentatively, D is TRBD2 (6 bases). The CDR3 is 15 residues long. Trimming shortened V by 2 bases and J by 1 base, and 12 bases separated the two germline ends. In germline, CDR1 is SGHRS, CDR2 YFSETQ. CDR3 protein: CASSLWRGVQETQYF. DNA for the CDR3: TGCGCCAGCAGCTTATGGCGGGGAGTCCAAGAGACCCAGTACTTC.

The chain carries TRBV18 and TRBJ2-3; D perhaps matches TRBD2 (6 bases). This CDR3 has 15 residues. From germline, CDR1 is KGHSH and CDR2 LQKENI. V gave up 3 bases and J gave up 3 bases, with 13 bases separating them. The chain's CDR3 is CASSPYRGSTDTQYF. The DNA of the CDR3 is TGTGCCAGCTCACCTTACCGGGGGAGTACAGATACGCAGTATTTT. The full variable domain, with the rest looked up from reference TRBV18 and TRBJ2-3, is NAGVMQNPRHLVRRRGQEARLRCSPMKGHSHVYWYRQLPEEGLKFMVYLQKENIIDESGMPKERFSAEFPKEGPSILRIQQVVRGDSAAYFCASSPYRGSTDTQYFGPGTRLTVL.

This clone came up a few times. This chain connects TRBV9 to TRBJ1-3; 10 bases align to TRBD1. V shed 3 bases and J 8 bases; nucleotides not matched to a gene: 5. The CDR3 extends over 14 amino acids. The germline gives CDR1 SGDLS, CDR2 YYNGEE. The CDR3 loop is CASSADRGTDTIYF. The CDR3 DNA sequence: TGTGCCAGCAGCGCGGACAGGGGGACGGACACCATATATTTT.

The genes are TRBV7-8 and TRBJ1-2; D possibly corresponds to TRBD1 (6 bases). Deletions cut 1 base from V and 4 bases from J, with 28 bases between. CDR3 length: 20 residues. Germline CDR1 SGHVS, CDR2 FQNEAQ. The CDR3 spells CASSLVGFGQGRREGYGYTF. The CDR3 nucleotides are TGTGCCAGCAGCTTAGTGGGTTTTGGTCAGGGGCGCCGGGAGGGCTATGGCTACACCTTC.

The CDR3 is CASSLEPGGYGYTF. DNA for the CDR3: TGCGCCAGCAGCCTCGAGCCGGGTGGCTATGGCTACACCTTC. This chain joins TRBV5-1 and TRBJ1-2, with no clear D. Between the trimmed V and J ends, which lost 4 bases and 4 bases, there was a span of 14 bases. Per germline, CDR1 SGHRS and CDR2 YFSETQ. The CDR3 is made up of 14 amino acids.

In its sample, this clone was seen once. The chain has TRBV27 and TRBJ2-7, with 11 bases identical to TRBD1. In germline, CDR1 is MNHEY, CDR2 SMNVEV (reference sequence). This CDR3 region has 14 residues. J gave up 5 bases and V 5 bases, and 5 bases lay outside the gene matches. In nucleotides, the CDR3 is TGTGCCAGCAGTCCCCGGACAGGGGGCGACGAGCAGTACTTC. Translation: CASSPRTGGDEQYF.

The chain carries TRBV5-1 and TRBJ2-2, with a weak D call TRBD1 (5 bases). Trimming stripped 4 bases from V and 3 bases from J, with 13 bases between. CDR1 is SGHRS, CDR2 YFSETQ, per germline. The CDR3 sequence is 15 residues long. The DNA of the CDR3 is TGCGCCAGCAGCCTGGACACAGGTCACACCGGGGAGCTGTTTTTT. This sequence encodes CASSLDTGHTGELFF.

The rearrangement uses TRBV24-1 and TRBJ2-1, with 11 nucleotides matching TRBD2. CDR1 and CDR2 from the germline V gene are KGHDR and SFDVKD. The CDR3 has 16 amino acids. Trimming at V came to 4 bases and at J to 3 bases, leaving 4 bases not matched to a gene. CDR3: CATSETGTSGYNEQFF. The DNA of the CDR3 is TGTGCCACCAGTGAAACCGGGACTAGCGGCTACAATGAGCAGTTCTTC.

The rearrangement joins TRBV10-3 to TRBJ1-3; 8 nucleotides line up with TRBD1. This CDR3 has 18 residues. The germline gives CDR1 ENHRY, CDR2 SYGVKD. Trimming at V came to 3 bases and at J to 1 base, leaving 11 bases not matched to a gene. The CDR3 coding sequence is TGTGCCATCAGTGATTTGTCAGGGGGCCATAATTCTGGAAACACCATATATTTT. Translation: CAISDLSGGHNSGNTIYF.

About this clone itself: This sample also contains other DNA sequences that code for the same CDR3. The chain joins TRBV5-1 to TRBJ1-2, with D possibly matching TRBD1 (5 bases). In germline, CDR1 is SGHRS, CDR2 YFSETQ. The length of the CDR3 is 13 residues. V lost 2 bases and J lost 2, with 7 bases in between. In DNA, the CDR3 is TGCGCCAGCAGCTTCGACAGCAACTATGGCTACACCTTC. Translated: CASSFDSNYGYTF.

This chain joins TRBV24-1 and TRBJ2-5; the match to TRBD1 covers 10 bases. V gave up 4 bases and J gave up 5 bases; unmatched junction bases: 15. The CDR3 covers 18 residues. CDR1 KGHDR and CDR2 SFDVKD come from the germline V gene. The DNA of the CDR3 is TGTGCCACCAGTGACCGCAGAGCAGACAGGGGGCGACGGGAGACCCAGTACTTC. Translating it yields CATSDRRADRGRRETQYF.